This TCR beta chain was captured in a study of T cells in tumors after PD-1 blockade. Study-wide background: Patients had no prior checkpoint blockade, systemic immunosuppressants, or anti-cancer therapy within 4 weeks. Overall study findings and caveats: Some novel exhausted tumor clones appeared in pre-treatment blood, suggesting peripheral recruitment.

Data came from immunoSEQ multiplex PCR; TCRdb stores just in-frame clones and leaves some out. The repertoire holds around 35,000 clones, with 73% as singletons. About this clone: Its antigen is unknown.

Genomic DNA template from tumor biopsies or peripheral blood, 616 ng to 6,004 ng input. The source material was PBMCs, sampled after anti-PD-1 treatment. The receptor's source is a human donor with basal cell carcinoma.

The CDR3 DNA reads as TGTGCCAGCAGTTTGGGACTAGCGGGAGCCCCCTACGAGCAGTACTTC. Its translation: CASSLGLAGAPYEQYF. This chain uses TRBV27 with TRBJ2-7; 14 bases fit TRBD2. The V gene's germline CDR1 is MNHEY and CDR2 SMNVEV (reference sequence). V shed 3 bases, J shed 2 bases, and the junction held 3 bases outside the gene matches. CDR3 length equals 16 residues.